These T cell receptor beta chains were read from a single sample in a study of T cell changes during pregnancy in multiple sclerosis. TCRdb's table, derived via immunoSEQ multiplex PCR, lists solely in-frame clones and lacks some. The sample comprises fewer than 35,000 clones, approximately 94% of which are singletons, and around 0.39% rests with the top ten. This material consisted of CD4+ T cells from peripheral blood mononuclear cells, taken after pregnancy. These receptor sequences come from a female donor with multiple sclerosis, enrolled in a pregnancy study. Each CDR3 is given with its conserved first and last residue. D genes are given only for firm matches. Clone size is not always given. Where it is, it says once, few, many or a class for expanded clones.

CASSPSSGNTGELFF	TGTGCCAGCAGCCCCAGTAGCGGGAACACCGGGGAGCTGTTTTTT	TRBJ2-2	.	.	TRBV5-4
CASSLEGLGLAGGYEQYF	TGTGCCAGCAGCTTAGAGGGACTGGGACTAGCGGGAGGCTACGAGCAGTACTTC	TRBJ2-7	few	TRBD2	TRBV11-2
CAVLGRNGYTF	TGTGCCGTCCTGGGGCGGAATGGCTACACCTTC	TRBJ1-2	.	.	TRBV11-2
CASSIDTGFNYGYTF	TGTGCCAGTAGTATAGATACAGGGTTTAACTATGGCTACACCTTC	TRBJ1-2	.	.	TRBV19
CASRRTGDEKLFF	TGCGCCAGCAGACGGACAGGGGACGAAAAACTGTTTTTT	TRBJ1-4	.	TRBD1	TRBV5-1
CASSQELSGGNTGELFF	TGTGCCAGCAGCCAAGAACTCAGCGGGGGGAACACCGGGGAGCTGTTTTTT	TRBJ2-2	.	TRBD2	TRBV4-2
CASSIAESGTGGQPQHF	TGTGCCAGTAGTATAGCCGAGAGCGGGACAGGGGGTCAGCCCCAGCATTTT	TRBJ1-5	once	TRBD1	TRBV19
CASSLVVAGGLDEQYF	TGTGCCAGCAGCTTAGTCGTGGCGGGGGGCCTCGACGAGCAGTACTTC	TRBJ2-7	.	TRBD2	TRBV7-2
CASTNGVGGNIQYF	TGTGCCAGCACAAACGGGGTGGGCGGAAACATTCAGTACTTC	TRBJ2-4	.	.	TRBV6-5
CASSRGTGDSPPLHF	TGTGCCAGCAGTAGAGGGACAGGTGATTCGCCACCCCTCCACTTT	TRBJ1-6	.	TRBD1	TRBV6-1
CASSLAGGIPGDTQYF	TGTGCCAGCAGCCTAGCGGGGGGCATACCGGGGGATACGCAGTATTTT	TRBJ2-3	.	TRBD2	TRBV11-3
CAWLRAGAPNYGYTF	TGTGCCTGGCTCCGTGCGGGGGCCCCTAACTATGGCTACACCTTC	TRBJ1-2	.	.	TRBV30
CASSRGPEQYF	TGCGCCAGCAGCCGGGGCCCCGAGCAGTACTTC	TRBJ2-7	.	.	TRBV4-3
CASSYSTSPYAGELFF	TGTGCCAGCAGTTACTCCACTAGTCCATACGCCGGGGAGCTGTTTTTT	TRBJ2-2	.	.	TRBV6-5
CASSLGLAGTTTTQYF	TGCGCCAGCAGCTTAGGGTTAGCGGGGACCACGACGACGCAGTATTTT	TRBJ2-3	.	TRBD2	TRBV5-1
CASWRQAQETQYF	TGTGCCAGTTGGAGGCAGGCACAAGAGACCCAGTACTTC	TRBJ2-5	.	.	TRBV2
CASRADSNQPQHF	TGTGCCAGCAGGGCGGATAGCAATCAGCCCCAGCATTTT	TRBJ1-5	.	.	TRBV28
CASEAGQNYGYTF	TGTGCCAGCGAGGCCGGACAGAACTATGGCTACACCTTC	TRBJ1-2	.	.	TRBV2
CASRTQHNRDRVSYEQYF	TGCGCCAGCAGAACCCAACATAACCGGGACAGGGTCTCCTACGAGCAGTACTTC	TRBJ2-7	.	TRBD1	TRBV23-1
CATRGDRGHNEQFF	TGTGCCACCCGGGGGGACAGGGGGCACAATGAGCAGTTCTTC	TRBJ2-1	.	TRBD1	TRBV19
CASSPPGLAQDIQYF	TGTGCCAGCAGTCCCCCGGGACTAGCGCAAGACATTCAGTACTTC	TRBJ2-4	.	TRBD2	TRBV27
CAWTRQGNTEAFF	TGTGCCTGGACGAGACAGGGGAACACTGAAGCTTTCTTT	TRBJ1-1	.	TRBD1	TRBV30
CASRQAGEQYF	TGTGCCAGCCGACAGGCTGGGGAGCAGTACTTC	TRBJ2-7	.	.	TRBV6-6
CASSVRQGGSTEAFF	TGTGCCAGCAGCGTTCGGCAGGGGGGTTCCACTGAAGCTTTCTTT	TRBJ1-1	.	TRBD1	TRBV9
CASSLAYSYNEQFF	TGTGCCAGCTCCCTAGCGTACTCCTACAATGAGCAGTTCTTC	TRBJ2-1	.	.	TRBV7-9
CASSLAPEETQYF	TGTGCCAGCAGCTTAGCTCCGGAAGAGACCCAGTACTTC	TRBJ2-5	.	.	TRBV7-2
CASSSASSLILRSTMATTF	TGTGCCAGCAGCTCAGCCTCCTCACTGATCCTACGCTCTACTATGGCTACTACCTTC	TRBJ1-2	.	.	TRBV7-2
CASSSAGLAGDVEQFF	TGTGCCAGCAGCTCAGCGGGACTAGCGGGAGATGTTGAGCAGTTCTTC	TRBJ2-1	once	TRBD2	TRBV7-6
CASSLPPGQLNTEAFF	TGTGCCAGCAGCCTCCCCCCGGGACAGTTAAACACTGAAGCTTTCTTT	TRBJ1-1	.	TRBD1	TRBV2
CASSDAAGRGHTIYF	TGTGCCAGCAGTGATGCCGCGGGCAGGGGGCACACCATATATTTT	TRBJ1-3	.	TRBD1	TRBV2
CASSEFGSADYEQYF	TGTGCCAGCAGTGAATTCGGGAGTGCGGATTACGAGCAGTACTTC	TRBJ2-7	.	.	TRBV6-1
CASTLRGLPPYGYTF	TGTGCCAGTACCTTGAGGGGACTTCCGCCCTATGGCTACACCTTC	TRBJ1-2	.	.	TRBV19
CASSASVGRRSDTQYF	TGTGCCAGCAGCGCATCGGTGGGCAGGAGGTCAGATACGCAGTATTTT	TRBJ2-3	once	.	TRBV7-8
CASSLVRIVRGNLTDTQYF	TGTGCCAGCAGCTTAGTTAGGATCGTTCGGGGGAATCTCACAGATACGCAGTATTTT	TRBJ2-3	.	.	TRBV7-8
CASSDNRGGAEAFF	TGTGCCAGTTCCGATAATCGGGGTGGGGCTGAAGCTTTCTTT	TRBJ1-1	.	.	TRBV18
CASRQEIGEKLFF	TGCGCCAGCAGACAGGAAATAGGTGAAAAACTGTTTTTT	TRBJ1-4	.	.	TRBV5-1